One sample yielded the 15 T cell receptor beta chains listed below, sequenced in a study of Graves' ophthalmopathy and Graves' hyperthyroidism. As the template, RNA transcripts were used to amplify TCR beta CDR3 regions. An opening RT-PCR round employed HTBI primers and preceded a second-round multiplex PCR. Each CDR3 protein is one row after TCRdb ran MiXCR on the multiplex PCR reads. The sample records hundreds of thousands of distinct CDR3 sequences, about 20% being singletons. The sequencing input was peripheral blood. Receptor source: a woman younger than 35 with stable Graves' hyperthyroidism. Some clones in this sample may be carry-over from other donors' samples.

This sequence joins TRBV6-5 and TRBJ2-7; D may be TRBD2 (6 bases). This CDR3 has 16 amino acids. V lost 7 bases to trimming and J lost 1 base, with 20 bases between them. Germline CDR1 and CDR2: MNHEY and SVGAGI. The CDR3, as DNA: TGTGCCAGCAATTCCTTTCCCGGGACTGAGTCCTACGAGCAGTACTTC. The encoded protein is CASNSFPGTESYEQYF.

J is TRBJ1-1 and V is TRBV11-2; TRBD1 is a possible D gene (5 bases). This CDR3 is 16 amino acids long. The V gene lost 0 bases and the J gene lost 2 bases, with 13 bases spanning the gap. Germline V gene sequence: CDR1 SGHAT, CDR2 FQNNGV. Here the CDR3 reads CASSLEAGGFNTEAFF. CDR3 nucleotide sequence: TGTGCCAGCAGCTTAGAAGCGGGGGGATTTAACACTGAAGCTTTCTTT.

This clonotype turned up a few times. The rearrangement joins TRBV7-9 to TRBJ1-1; 8 nucleotides align to TRBD1. Germline loops: CDR1 SEHNR, CDR2 FQNEAQ (reference sequence). The CDR3 sequence is 13 residues long. Trimming took 5 bases from V and 12 from J; bases not matched to a gene: 11. This CDR3 is CASSNADRAETFF. The CDR3 nucleotides read TGTGCCAGCAGCAATGCGGACAGGGCCGAAACTTTCTTT.

The chain employs TRBV20-1 and TRBJ2-1, with D possibly called TRBD1 or TRBD2 (5 bases each). The CDR3 contains 15 residues. Germline CDR1 DFQATT, CDR2 SNEGSKA (reference sequence). V was clipped by 5 bases and J by 4 bases, with 18 bases between them. The CDR3 DNA reads TGCAGTGCTCGACCACCGGGGCTGAGGTACAATGAGCAGTTCTTC. Its protein is CSARPPGLRYNEQFF.

The sample holds a few counts of this clonotype. A much more abundant neighbour one base away suggests this may be a read error. The chain recombines TRBV6-1 with TRBJ1-2; TRBD1 matches 9 bases. Per the germline V gene, CDR1 is MNHNS and CDR2 is SASEGT. This CDR3 region has 14 residues. In DNA form, the CDR3 reads TGTGCCAGCAGTCTGGACAGGGGAGGCTATGGCTGCACCTTC. Protein sequence: CASSLDRGGYGCTF.

This clonotype was detected many times. The V call is TRBV11-2, the J call TRBJ2-7; D remains ambiguous. Germline assignment: CDR1 SGHAT and CDR2 FQNNGV. This CDR3 has 12 residues. V was shortened by 2 bases and J by 3 bases, with 5 bases between the two germline ends. The CDR3 region is CASSLPVYEQYF. The CDR3 coding sequence is TGTGCCAGCAGCTTACCCGTCTACGAGCAGTACTTC.

This clonotype was observed a handful of times. The genes are TRBV18 and TRBJ2-7, with unresolved D. V lost 2 bases to trimming and J lost 0 bases, with 11 bases between them. The length of the CDR3 is 15 residues. Germline-derived CDR1 and CDR2 are KGHSH and LQKENI. CDR3 bases: TGTGCCAGCTCACCAAACGCGGCGGCCTCCTACGAGCAGTACTTC. This sequence encodes CASSPNAAASYEQYF.

The chain is built from TRBV11-2 and TRBJ2-2, with D tentatively TRBD1 (5 bases). There are 13 residues in the CDR3. The V end lost 3 bases, the J end lost 7 bases, and 9 bases lay between the germline ends. CDR1 is SGHAT and CDR2 is FQNNGV in the germline V gene. In nucleotides, the CDR3 is TGTGCCAGCAGCTTCGGACAAGGCGGGGAGCTGTTTTTT. Translating gives CASSFGQGGELFF.

The chain is built from TRBV19 and TRBJ2-7; no definite D call. Germline CDR1 reads LNHDA; CDR2 reads SQIVND (reference sequence). The CDR3 extends over 13 amino acids. The germline V and J ends were trimmed by 3 bases and 2 bases, with 8 bases remaining between them. The DNA of the CDR3 is TGTGCCAGTAGTATTGTAGGGACCTACGAGCAGTACTTC. Translation gives CASSIVGTYEQYF.

The table lists this clonotype with many counts. This chain connects TRBV19 to TRBJ2-5; TRBD1 agrees at 7 bases. The germline V gene encodes CDR1 LNHDA and CDR2 SQIVND (reference sequence). The CDR3 is 15 amino acids. Trimming took 6 bases from V and 0 from J; bases not matched to a gene: 7. The CDR3 bases are TGTGCCAGTAGCCCCGACAGGGCGTACCAAGAGACCCAGTACTTC. Translating gives CASSPDRAYQETQYF.

This clonotype was seen ten or more times. J is TRBJ1-3 and V is TRBV10-3; 9 nucleotides line up with TRBD1. The CDR3 is 15 amino acids. V gave up 8 bases and J gave up 0 bases; unmatched junction bases: 5. Germline V lookup: CDR1 ENHRY, CDR2 SYGVKD. As DNA, the CDR3 is TGTGCCATCTTGGGACAGGGAGACTCTGGAAACACCATATATTTT. Translating gives CAILGQGDSGNTIYF.

In its sample, this clonotype was seen a few times. The chain carries TRBV20-1 and TRBJ2-7, with 7 bases identical to TRBD1. The CDR3 loop spans 14 amino acids. Trimming cost V 0 bases and J 6 bases; bases outside gene matches: 8. The V gene's germline CDR1 is DFQATT and CDR2 SNEGSKA (reference sequence). The CDR3 DNA is TGCAGTGCTAGAGATGGGGGTACAGGGGTCGAGCAGTACTTC. Its translation: CSARDGGTGVEQYF.

Ten or more counts support this clonotype. The chain combines TRBV30 with TRBJ1-2, with 9 nucleotides matching TRBD1. CDR3 length equals 15 residues. Germline trimming cut 0 bases from V and 6 bases from J; bases unmatched to any gene: 8. Looked up from germline, CDR1 is GTSNPN and CDR2 is SVGIG (reference sequence). CDR3 protein: CAWSVLGTGRNGYTF. The CDR3 nucleotides are TGTGCCTGGAGTGTACTGGGGACAGGGAGGAATGGCTACACCTTC.

The sample holds many counts of this clonotype. For the CDR3, the DNA is TGTGCCAGCAACTCCCAGCGGGTCCTCTATGGCTACACCTTC. This translates into CASNSQRVLYGYTF. The rearrangement links TRBV6-2 or TRBV6-3 to TRBJ1-2, with D hard to call. V dropped 7 bases and J dropped 4 bases, with 16 bases sitting between them. This CDR3 region has 14 residues. Looked up from germline, CDR1 is MNHEY and CDR2 is SVGEGT.

This clonotype was counted at least ten times. This chain links TRBV19 with TRBJ2-7; no clear D. Germline V gene lookup returns CDR1 LNHDA and CDR2 SQIVND (reference sequence). V was pared by 7 bases and J by 0 bases, with 13 bases between. The CDR3 length is 14 residues. The CDR3 region is CASTWGIGSYEQYF. CDR3 sequence (DNA): TGTGCCAGTACGTGGGGTATAGGCTCCTACGAGCAGTACTTC.